This entry lists 5 T cell receptor beta chains sequenced from one sample in a study of T cell responses to AZD1222 COVID-19 vaccine. Using immunoSEQ multiplex PCR, the repertoire was profiled, and TCRdb retains in-frame clones only, with some absent. Found here are 85,000 to 110,000 clones, 90% to 95% of them singletons; the top ten hold around 45%. This specimen consisted of peripheral blood, obtained on day 0 of AZD1222 vaccination. These receptors were taken from an adult in good health.

This chain links TRBV7-9 with TRBJ2-1; 12 positions agree with TRBD1. V lost 4 bases and J lost 4; bases outside the gene matches: 5. Germline CDR1 and CDR2: SEHNR and FQNEAQ (reference sequence). CDR3 length: 16 amino acids. This chain's CDR3 is CASSSQGQGAYNEQFF. CDR3 nucleotides: TGTGCCAGCAGCTCCCAGGGACAGGGGGCTTACAATGAGCAGTTCTTC.

The chain carries TRBV2 and TRBJ1-4; TRBD1 agrees at 10 bases. The CDR3 spans 13 residues. The V gene end was trimmed by 10 bases and the J gene end by 5 bases; junction bases not matched to a gene: 4. CDR1 is SNHLY and CDR2 is FYNNEI in the germline V gene. The CDR3 reads CANRQGANEKLFF. The CDR3 region has the DNA TGTGCCAACAGACAGGGGGCAAATGAAAAACTGTTTTTT.

V is TRBV5-4 and J is TRBJ2-7; 10 bases match TRBD1. Germline V gives CDR1 SGHNT, CDR2 YYREEE (reference sequence). CDR3 length: 15 residues. V trimming: 4 bases; J trimming: 2 bases; junction bases outside the gene matches: 6. CDR3 region: CASSLWDRGAYEQYF. The CDR3 coding sequence is TGTGCCAGCAGCCTGTGGGACAGGGGTGCCTACGAGCAGTACTTC.

The gene calls are TRBV11-2 and TRBJ2-1; 8 bases are shared with TRBD2. This CDR3 comprises 17 residues. V lost 4 bases to trimming and J lost 6 bases; unmatched junction nucleotides: 14. CDR1 is SGHAT, CDR2 FQNNGV, per germline. CDR3 sequence: CASSSPMGSGNSNEQFF. The CDR3 nucleotides are TGTGCCAGCAGCTCCCCAATGGGTAGCGGGAATAGCAATGAGCAGTTCTTC.

DNA of the CDR3: TGCGCCAGCAGCACGACGGGACTCCGCACAGATACGCAGTATTTT. This sequence encodes CASSTTGLRTDTQYF. The chain recombines TRBV5-1 with TRBJ2-3; D possibly corresponds to TRBD2 (6 bases). Trimming removed 4 bases at V and 1 base at J, with 13 bases between. The CDR3 loop spans 15 amino acids. The germline CDR1 and CDR2 sequences are SGHRS and YFSETQ.